The TCR beta chain under discussion was sequenced for a study of blood T cell repertoires in COVID-19. Study as a whole: Specimens from acute and convalescent COVID-19 originated in the United States, Italy and Spain. From T cells, B-cell-depleted T cells, or PBMCs came the material, which was cDNA or gDNA.

This CDR3 is built from 16 residues. The ends were cut back, 0 bases at V and 8 bases at J, with 16 bases in the middle. Looked up from germline, CDR1 is MNHEY and CDR2 is SVGAGI. Cohorts were determined from participant-reported clinical history. In the study's own analysis: Reference gene primer amplification in the assay estimated nucleated cell counts. Some clones are missing from TCRdb's copy, which holds only in-frame ones; the method was immunoSEQ multiplex PCR. V, J and clone size are taken as reported in that table, and D and trimming were inferred from the DNA itself. This repertoire shows about 250,000 clones, roughly 86% found once; its top ten account for about 4%.

The clonotype originates from a woman in her twenties or thirties with acute COVID-19. The source material was PBMCs or T cells enriched from blood (not recorded which). The chain joins TRBV6-5 to TRBJ1-4; D is unresolved. The CDR3 DNA is TGTGCCAGCAGTTACTCGAGTCGAATCGAGCTCGAAAAACTGTTTTTT. Its protein product is CASSYSSRIELEKLFF.